This T cell receptor (beta chain) was documented in a study of cytomegalovirus exposure and HLA in healthy donors. Study as a whole: HLA-typed donors contributed around 88 million unique TCRs, which were held in an early data release.

This clone came up once. The PCR contained 60 Vbeta and 13 Jbeta primers. Repertoires were generated with immunoSEQ multiplex PCR, while TCRdb's copy carries only in-frame clones and drops some. The sample records some 220,000 clones, almost 85% being singletons. This CDR3 is built from 15 residues. Germline CDR1 is PRHDT and CDR2 is FYEKMQ (reference sequence). The J segment lost 0 bases and the V segment lost 6 bases, leaving 5 bases of the junction unmatched. This sequence was found in a woman aged 35 to 49 in good health and CMV-seronegative. The J gene is TRBJ2-7, the V gene TRBV13, with 10 nucleotides matching TRBD1. Material for sequencing was PBMCs. CDR3 sequence reads: CASRPRTGGSYEQYF. In DNA, the CDR3 is TGTGCCAGCAGACCACGGACAGGGGGCTCCTACGAGCAGTACTTC.